Included here is one TCR beta chain sequence, with context. The record originates from a study of blood T cells in healthy people across ages. A second about 7 to 12 cycle PCR used barcoded and J-beta primers. TCRdb re-derived calls from the 5' RACE reads in MiXCR, one entry per CDR3 protein. The sample includes approximately 1.5 million distinct CDR3 sequences, about 45% of them seen just once. Between the trimmed V and J ends, which lost 1 base and 12 bases, there was a span of 16 bases. CDR1 DFQATT and CDR2 SNEGSKA come from the germline V gene (reference sequence). The CDR3 runs 13 residues. Sample donors were healthy Caucasian individuals that came from Russia, aged 6 to 90.

The TCR comes from a woman aged 18 to 35 in good health. V usage is TRBV20-1 and J usage is TRBJ2-1, with unresolved D. Sequencing was done on a sample of blood. CDR3 sequence (DNA): TGCAGTGCTAGAGTAATTAGTCCGATCGGGCAGTTCTTC. It translates to CSARVISPIGQFF.